These T cell receptor beta chains were read from a single sample in a study of T cell responses to AZD1222 COVID-19 vaccine. Repertoires were generated with immunoSEQ multiplex PCR, while TCRdb's copy carries only in-frame clones and drops some. The profile shows 240,000 or so clones, approximately 95% of them singletons. The input for sequencing was peripheral blood, taken on day 0 of AZD1222 vaccination. The receptors come from an adult in good health. The CDR3 runs from the conserved cysteine through the conserved F or W. A D gene is named only where the DNA matches it firmly. Size is stated for part of the rows, as once, few or many counts, or as a class when the clone is expanded.

d_call	clone_size	v_call	j_call	cdr3_nt	cdr3_aa
NA	NA	TRBV6-2/TRBV6-3	TRBJ2-5	TGTGCCAGCAGTTACTTTCCTCCGGGTGGGGGGGAGACCCAGTACTTC	CASSYFPPGGGETQYF
TRBD1	NA	TRBV5-1	TRBJ1-2	TGCGCCAGCAGCACCGGACAGGGTGACGGCTACACCTTC	CASSTGQGDGYTF
TRBD1	NA	TRBV2	TRBJ1-3	TGTGCCAGCAAGGACGGACAGGGTACTGGAAACACCATATATTTT	CASKDGQGTGNTIYF
NA	NA	TRBV5-1	TRBJ2-1	TGCGCCAGCAGCTTGGGTGGGGTCATACTCAATGAGCAGTTCTTC	CASSLGGVILNEQFF
NA	NA	TRBV29-1	TRBJ1-2	TGCAGCGTTAGGAGGGTAGACTATGGCTACACCTTC	CSVRRVDYGYTF
TRBD1	NA	TRBV28	TRBJ1-5	TGTGCCAGCAGTTTTGGGACGCTCCGACAGGGGGAGCCTCAGCCCCAGCATTTT	CASSFGTLRQGEPQPQHF
NA	NA	TRBV10-3	TRBJ2-5	TGTGCCATCAGTGAGCCCGAGCCGGGGACCCAGTACTTC	CAISEPEPGTQYF
NA	once	TRBV28	TRBJ2-7	TGTGCCAGCAGTTTATTAGTGCCGAGCTCCTACGAGCAGTACTTC	CASSLLVPSSYEQYF
NA	NA	TRBV18	TRBJ1-1	TGTGCCAGCTCACAGGGGGAGGTGGTTTACACTGAAGCTTTCTTT	CASSQGEVVYTEAFF
TRBD1	NA	TRBV28	TRBJ1-5	TGTGCCAGCAGTTCCGGGGGACAGGGCCAGTATCAGCCCCAGCATTTT	CASSSGGQGQYQPQHF
TRBD2	NA	TRBV25-1	TRBJ2-1	TGTGCCAGCACCGCTGGCGGGAGGGCCTACAATGAGCAGTTCTTC	CASTAGGRAYNEQFF
NA	once	TRBV2	TRBJ1-2	TGTGCCAGCAATCGGGGGGGAGGGTACTATGGCTACACCTTC	CASNRGGGYYGYTF
TRBD2	once	TRBV29-1	TRBJ2-2	TGCAGCGTTGGTCTAGCGGGGGACACCGGGGAGCTGTTTTTT	CSVGLAGDTGELFF
NA	NA	TRBV2	TRBJ2-7	TGTGCCAGCAGTGACGGCAGGTCCATCTCCTACGAGCAGTACTTC	CASSDGRSISYEQYF
TRBD2	NA	TRBV2	TRBJ2-3	TGTGCCTTCCGACTAGCGGGGAGAGATACGCAGTATTTT	CAFRLAGRDTQYF
NA	NA	TRBV2	TRBJ1-5	TGTGCCAGCAGTTGGAGGGGAACTCTCGAAAATCAGCCCCAGCATTTT	CASSWRGTLENQPQHF
NA	NA	TRBV27	TRBJ2-2	TGTGCCAGCAGTTTATATCTGGGCGGGGAGCTGTTTTTT	CASSLYLGGELFF
NA	NA	TRBV7-2	TRBJ2-2	TGTGCCAGCAGCCCCGGCGGGGCCGGGGAGCTGTTTTTT	CASSPGGAGELFF
TRBD1	once	TRBV7-3	TRBJ1-5	TGTGCCAGCAGCTTAAAGGGACAGGGGATATTAGGTAGCAATCAGCCCCAGCATTTT	CASSLKGQGILGSNQPQHF
NA	NA	TRBV14	TRBJ2-1	TGTGCCAGCAGCCAAGGGAGGGTGAATGAGCAGTTCTTC	CASSQGRVNEQFF